A single sample gave rise to the 27 T cell receptor beta chains below, sequenced in a study of blood T cell repertoires in COVID-19. Some clones are missing from TCRdb's copy, which holds only in-frame ones; the method was immunoSEQ multiplex PCR. The repertoire includes 75,000 to 100,000 clones, around 87% of them detected once, and 7% to 9% sits in the top ten. The material sequenced was peripheral blood. The source of these receptors is a human donor with acute or convalescent COVID-19. The donor label of this sample is uncertain.

The chain combines TRBV19 with TRBJ1-2, with 7 nucleotides matching TRBD1. Germline V gene sequence: CDR1 LNHDA, CDR2 SQIVND (reference sequence). This CDR3 has 14 residues. V gave up 5 bases and J gave up 6 bases; unmatched junction bases: 9. Written as DNA, the CDR3 is TGTGCCAGTAGTGACCAGGGGGTGGCTAATGGCTACACCTTC. Translating it yields CASSDQGVANGYTF.

This sequence joins TRBV11-3 and TRBJ2-1; 8 nucleotides match TRBD1. The ends lost 5 bases at V and 7 bases at J; junction bases unmatched: 7. Germline assignment: CDR1 SGHNT and CDR2 YENEEA. The CDR3 has 14 residues. CDR3 amino acids: CASSQRTGWNEQFF. DNA for the CDR3: TGTGCCAGCAGCCAAAGGACAGGGTGGAATGAGCAGTTCTTC.

The chain combines TRBV4-1 with TRBJ1-5; tentative D call: TRBD1 (5 bases). The CDR3 is made up of 14 amino acids. Germline CDR1 is MGHRA and CDR2 is YSYEKL. V was clipped by 6 bases and J by 8 bases, with 17 bases between them. The chain's CDR3 is CASSPGEGRKPQHF. The CDR3 DNA follows: TGCGCCAGCAGTCCCGGGGAGGGGAGGAAGCCCCAGCATTTT.

The chain recombines TRBV5-5 with TRBJ2-7; 8 bases line up with TRBD2. The trim removed 1 base at V and 3 bases at J, leaving 3 bases unmatched. This CDR3 is built from 14 residues. Germline CDR1 is SGHKS and CDR2 is YYEKEE (reference sequence). In nucleotides, the CDR3 is TGTGCCAGCAGCTTGCTAGCGGGTTTCTACGAGCAGTACTTC. Amino acid sequence: CASSLLAGFYEQYF.

The rearrangement links TRBV7-2 to TRBJ2-1; weak D call: TRBD1 (7 bases). V was pared by 4 bases and J by 1 base, with 11 bases between. The length of the CDR3 is 15 residues. Germline V CDR1 and CDR2: SGHTA, FQGNSA. In DNA, the CDR3 is TGTGCCAGCAGCTCAGGGGGGCCTTCCTACAATGAGCAGTTCTTC. Protein product: CASSSGGPSYNEQFF.

V is TRBV5-1 and J is TRBJ2-7, with 9 bases aligning to TRBD2. V trimming: 4 bases; J trimming: 0 bases; junction bases outside the gene matches: 8. This CDR3 is 16 amino acids long. The germline V gene has CDR1 SGHRS and CDR2 YFSETQ. The CDR3 bases are TGCGCCAGCAGCAGCCGGGCTAGCGGGGACTCCTACGAGCAGTACTTC. As protein: CASSSRASGDSYEQYF.

This chain uses TRBV19 with TRBJ2-2, with 11 bases fitting TRBD1. CDR3 size: 16 residues. Germline CDR1 reads LNHDA; CDR2 reads SQIVND (reference sequence). Trimming at V came to 4 bases and at J to 3 bases, leaving 4 bases not matched to a gene. The CDR3 DNA reads as TGTGCCAGTAGTACGTTGGGACAGGGGGACACCGGGGAGCTGTTTTTT. This translates into CASSTLGQGDTGELFF.

This sequence joins TRBV28 and TRBJ1-3, with D perhaps TRBD1 (6 bases). The V gene's germline CDR1 is MDHEN and CDR2 SYDVKM. V was pared by 8 bases and J by 3 bases, with 17 bases between. The CDR3 runs to 15 residues. CDR3 bases: TGTGCCAGCGCCTCAGGGGCCCAAGGTGGAAACACCATATATTTT. It codes for CASASGAQGGNTIYF.

The chain couples TRBV5-1 to TRBJ1-4; 7 nucleotides line up with TRBD1. With V trimmed by 2 bases and J by 4 bases, 8 bases remained unmatched. The CDR3 is made up of 16 amino acids. Looked up from germline, CDR1 is SGHRS and CDR2 is YFSETQ. CDR3 protein: CASSFLGQVNNEKLFF. Here the CDR3 DNA reads TGCGCCAGCAGCTTTTTAGGACAGGTTAATAATGAAAAACTGTTTTTT.

The gene calls are TRBV6-5 and TRBJ2-7; 10 bases fit TRBD1. Germline values: CDR1 MNHEY, CDR2 SVGAGI. J was trimmed by 3 bases and V by 6 bases; bases with no gene match: 5. The CDR3 is 14 residues long. Here the CDR3 DNA reads TGTGCCAGCAGGAGACAGGGGGCTAACTACGAGCAGTACTTC. Translation gives CASRRQGANYEQYF.

The chain uses TRBV6-2 or TRBV6-3 and TRBJ2-7; no definite D call. Germline loops: CDR1 MNHEY, CDR2 SVGEGT. CDR3 length: 15 residues. With 5 bases removed from V and 4 bases from J, the gap between germline ends came to 18 bases. The CDR3 is CASSNRLPPTYEQYF. The CDR3, as DNA: TGTGCCAGCAGTAACCGACTCCCACCAACGTACGAGCAGTACTTC.

The J gene is TRBJ1-1, the V gene TRBV7-9; no definite D call. The length of the CDR3 is 14 residues. The germline V gene has CDR1 SEHNR and CDR2 FQNEAQ (reference sequence). The germline V and J ends were trimmed by 4 bases and 6 bases, with 15 bases remaining between them. This CDR3 is CASSSNIPPAEAFF. The CDR3 coding sequence is TGTGCCAGCAGCTCGAATATCCCTCCGGCTGAAGCTTTCTTT.

The chain carries TRBV30 and TRBJ2-5, with 8 bases matching TRBD2. The V segment lost 5 bases and the J segment 7 bases; nucleotides outside the gene matches: 15. This CDR3 is 15 amino acids long. Germline V lookup: CDR1 GTSNPN, CDR2 SVGIG (reference sequence). The CDR3 bases are TGTGCCTGGGAGGGTTCAGCGGGGGCTTCTCGGACCCAGTACTTC. It specifies CAWEGSAGASRTQYF. Complete variable domain (other parts from reference TRBV30 and TRBJ2-5): SQTIHQWPATLVQPVGSPLSLECTVEGTSNPNLYWYRQAAGRGLQLLFYSVGIGQISSEVPQNLSASRPQDRQFILSSKKLLLSDSGFYLCAWEGSAGASRTQYFGPGTRLLVL.

This sequence joins TRBV6-1 and TRBJ1-3; a weak D match, TRBD1 (6 bases). Trimming removed 4 bases from V and 4 bases from J, with 17 bases in between. The V gene's germline CDR1 is MNHNS and CDR2 SASEGT. The CDR3 length is 16 residues. The CDR3 DNA reads TGTGCCAGCAGTGGTAGACAGGCCGCTGACGGAAACACCATATATTTT. Its translation is CASSGRQAADGNTIYF.

J is TRBJ1-1 and V is TRBV2; D is perhaps TRBD1 (6 bases). Germline V gene lookup returns CDR1 SNHLY and CDR2 FYNNEI. The CDR3 runs 14 residues. V lost 7 bases, J lost 5 bases, and 17 bases lay in between. This CDR3 reads CASKIQGIGTEAFF. The CDR3 DNA follows: TGTGCCAGCAAGATCCAGGGGATAGGAACTGAAGCTTTCTTT.

The V call is TRBV6-2 or TRBV6-3, the J call TRBJ1-1; no definite D call. The CDR3 loop spans 13 amino acids. V dropped 7 bases and J dropped 5 bases, with 14 bases sitting between them. In germline, CDR1 is MNHEY, CDR2 SVGEGT. CDR3 in amino acids: CASTPLRRTEAFF. In nucleotides, the CDR3 is TGTGCCAGCACCCCCCTAAGGAGGACTGAAGCTTTCTTT.

This clone was detected a few times. This chain uses TRBV7-8 with TRBJ1-2, with a possible D match to TRBD1 (5 bases). This CDR3 is 13 amino acids long. Per the germline V gene, CDR1 is SGHVS and CDR2 is FQNEAQ. The ends were cut back, 1 base at V and 6 bases at J, with 9 bases in the middle. CDR3 nucleotide sequence: TGTGCCAGCAGCTTAGTGATCAGGGATGGCTACACCTTC. Protein sequence: CASSLVIRDGYTF.

This chain links TRBV5-1 with TRBJ1-1; 7 positions match TRBD1. Germline V lookup: CDR1 SGHRS, CDR2 YFSETQ. The CDR3 covers 14 residues. Trimming removed 4 bases from V and 11 bases from J; junction bases left unmatched: 14. CDR3 nucleotide sequence: TGCGCCAGCAGCCCCCCTGGACAGGTTGACTTGGCTTTCTTT. This translates into CASSPPGQVDLAFF. Variable domain in full (rest from reference TRBV5-1 and TRBJ1-1): KAGVTQTPRYLIKTRGQQVTLSCSPISGHRSVSWYQQTPGQGLQFLFEYFSETQRNKGNFPGRFSGRQFSNSRSEMNVSTLELGDSALYLCASSPPGQVDLAFFGQGTRLTVV.

The chain carries TRBV7-9 and TRBJ2-1, with TRBD2 as a possible D gene (5 bases). Deletions cut 11 bases from V and 5 bases from J, with 34 bases between. Per germline, CDR1 SEHNR and CDR2 FQNEAQ (reference sequence). The CDR3 covers 19 residues. Here the CDR3 DNA reads TGTGCCGGTACGGGGATAGTGGGAGTCACTTACGGACTCGACAATGAGCAGTTCTTC. Encoded protein: CAGTGIVGVTYGLDNEQFF.

V gene TRBV27 combines with J gene TRBJ1-5; a possible D gene is TRBD1 (5 bases). Germline V gives CDR1 MNHEY, CDR2 SMNVEV (reference sequence). The CDR3 totals 14 residues. The V gene lost 3 bases and the J gene lost 4 bases, with 10 bases spanning the gap. The CDR3 loop is CASSLGGPNQPQHF. The CDR3 coding sequence is TGTGCCAGCAGTTTGGGGGGACCTAATCAGCCCCAGCATTTT.

The V and J genes are TRBV24-1 and TRBJ2-5, with a possible D match to TRBD1 (6 bases). The germline CDR1 and CDR2 sequences are KGHDR and SFDVKD. This CDR3 spans 13 amino acids. V gave up 4 bases and J gave up 5 bases, with 10 bases separating them. CDR3 nucleotides: TGTGCCACCAGTGACAACAGGGTGGAGACCCAGTACTTC. Translating gives CATSDNRVETQYF.

V is TRBV23-1 and J is TRBJ1-6; TRBD1 agrees at 12 bases. TRBV23-1 is an open reading frame, and its role is uncertain. The junction had 4 bases not matched to a gene; V was cut back by 8 bases and J by 8 bases. This CDR3 is built from 14 residues. The CDR3 spells CASGGTGGDSPLHF. CDR3 sequence (DNA): TGCGCCAGCGGAGGGACAGGGGGCGATTCACCCCTCCACTTT.

The chain recombines TRBV5-1 with TRBJ2-3; 9 bases align to TRBD2. This CDR3 contains 16 residues. Germline CDR1 and CDR2: SGHRS and YFSETQ. Unmatched junction bases numbered 6, after V lost 2 bases and J lost 2 bases. CDR3 DNA: TGCGCCAGCAGCTTAGGGTCTAGCGGGACCACAGATACGCAGTATTTT. Its translation: CASSLGSSGTTDTQYF.

V gene TRBV28 combines with J gene TRBJ1-4, with 8 bases that match TRBD1. Per the germline V gene, CDR1 is MDHEN and CDR2 is SYDVKM. The CDR3 is 16 residues long. Trimming took 5 bases from V and 0 from J; bases not matched to a gene: 5. CDR3 nucleotides: TGTGCCAGCAGTATCCCGGACAGGGCAACTAATGAAAAACTGTTTTTT. Its protein product is CASSIPDRATNEKLFF.

The chain employs TRBV13 and TRBJ1-6, with no clear D. V was clipped by 2 bases and J by 7 bases, with 9 bases between them. Germline CDR1 is PRHDT and CDR2 is FYEKMQ (reference sequence). This CDR3 has 14 amino acids. CDR3 DNA: TGTGCCAGCAGCTTACGGCAGGCGAATTCACCCCTCCACTTT. Translated: CASSLRQANSPLHF.

The V and J genes are TRBV29-1 and TRBJ2-1; 7 nucleotides agree with TRBD1. The CDR3 has 14 amino acids. V was clipped by 3 bases and J by 9 bases; unmatched bases: 11. In germline, CDR1 is SQVTM, CDR2 ANQGSEA. The DNA for the CDR3 is TGCAGCGTTGATGGGACAGCGAAGGGCGGTGAGCAGTTCTTC. It encodes CSVDGTAKGGEQFF.

CDR3 protein: CAISRQASYEQYF. The CDR3 coding sequence is TGTGCCATCAGCCGACAGGCCTCCTACGAGCAGTACTTC. The J gene is TRBJ2-7, the V gene TRBV10-3; D may be TRBD1 (6 bases). V was pared by 6 bases and J by 0 bases, with 9 bases between. The CDR3 is 13 amino acids. Germline lookup yields CDR1 ENHRY and CDR2 SYGVKD.